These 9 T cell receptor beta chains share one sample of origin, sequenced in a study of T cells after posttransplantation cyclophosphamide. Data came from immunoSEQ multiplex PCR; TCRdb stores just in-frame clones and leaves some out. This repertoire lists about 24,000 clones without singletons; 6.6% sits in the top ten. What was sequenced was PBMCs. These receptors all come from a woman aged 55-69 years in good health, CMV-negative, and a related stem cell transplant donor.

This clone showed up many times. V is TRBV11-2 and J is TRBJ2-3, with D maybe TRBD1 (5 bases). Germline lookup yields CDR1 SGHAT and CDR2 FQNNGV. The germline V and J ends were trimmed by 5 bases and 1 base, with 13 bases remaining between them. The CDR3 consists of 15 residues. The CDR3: CASSPRTKGTDTQYF. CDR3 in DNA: TGTGCCAGCAGCCCGAGGACAAAGGGCACAGATACGCAGTATTTT.

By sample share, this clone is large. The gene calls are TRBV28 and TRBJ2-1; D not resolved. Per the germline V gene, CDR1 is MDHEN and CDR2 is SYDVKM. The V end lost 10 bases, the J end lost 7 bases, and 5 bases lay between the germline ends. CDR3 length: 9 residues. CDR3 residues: CATLNEQFF. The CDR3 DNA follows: TGTGCCACCTTAAATGAGCAGTTCTTC.

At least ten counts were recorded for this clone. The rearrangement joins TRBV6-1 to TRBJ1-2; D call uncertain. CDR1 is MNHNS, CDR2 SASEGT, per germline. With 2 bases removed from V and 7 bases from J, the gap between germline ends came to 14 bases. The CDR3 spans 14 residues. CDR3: CASSEPGWRSGYTF. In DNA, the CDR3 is TGTGCCAGCAGTGAACCTGGCTGGAGGAGTGGCTACACCTTC.

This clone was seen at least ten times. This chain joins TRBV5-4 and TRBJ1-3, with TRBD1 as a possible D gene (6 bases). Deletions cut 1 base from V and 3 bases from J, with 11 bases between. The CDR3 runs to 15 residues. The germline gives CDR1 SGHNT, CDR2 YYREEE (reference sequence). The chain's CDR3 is CASSLRGAGGNTIYF. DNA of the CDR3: TGTGCCAGCAGCTTGCGGGGGGCGGGTGGAAACACCATATATTTT.

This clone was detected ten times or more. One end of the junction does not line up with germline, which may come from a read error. The CDR3 DNA sequence: TGTGCCAGTAGCTCTGGGGGACAGGGGGCATCAGATACGCAGTATTTT. Translation: CASSSGGQGASDTQYF. The V and J genes are TRBV5-4 and TRBJ2-3; TRBD1 matches at 12 bases. The germline gives CDR1 SGHNT, CDR2 YYREEE (reference sequence). The CDR3 runs to 16 residues. The variable domain in full, with the rest retrieved from reference TRBV5-4 and TRBJ2-3, is ETGVTQSPTHLIKTRGQQVTLRCSSQSGHNTVSWYQQALGQGPQFIFQYYREEENGRGNFPPRFSGLQFPNYSSELNVNALELDDSALYLCASSSGGQGASDTQYFGPGTRLTVL.

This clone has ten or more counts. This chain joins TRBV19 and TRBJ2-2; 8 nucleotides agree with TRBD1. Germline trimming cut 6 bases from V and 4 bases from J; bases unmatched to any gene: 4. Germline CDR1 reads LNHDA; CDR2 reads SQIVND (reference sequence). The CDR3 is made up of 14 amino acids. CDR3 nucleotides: TGTGCCAGTAGGATGGACAGGGCCACCGGGGAGCTGTTTTTT. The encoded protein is CASRMDRATGELFF.

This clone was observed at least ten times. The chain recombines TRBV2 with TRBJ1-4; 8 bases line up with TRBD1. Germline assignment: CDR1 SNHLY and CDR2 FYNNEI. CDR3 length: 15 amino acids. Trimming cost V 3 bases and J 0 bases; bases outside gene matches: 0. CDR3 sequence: CASSETGATNEKLFF. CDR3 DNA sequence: TGTGCCAGCAGTGAGACAGGGGCAACTAATGAAAAACTGTTTTTT.

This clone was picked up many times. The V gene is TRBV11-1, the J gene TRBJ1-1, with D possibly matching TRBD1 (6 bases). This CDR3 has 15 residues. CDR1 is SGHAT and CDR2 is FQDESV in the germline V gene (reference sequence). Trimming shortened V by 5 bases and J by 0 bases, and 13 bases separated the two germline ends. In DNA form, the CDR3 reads TGTGCCAGCAGCGGAAACAGGGAGCTGAACACTGAAGCTTTCTTT. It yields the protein CASSGNRELNTEAFF.

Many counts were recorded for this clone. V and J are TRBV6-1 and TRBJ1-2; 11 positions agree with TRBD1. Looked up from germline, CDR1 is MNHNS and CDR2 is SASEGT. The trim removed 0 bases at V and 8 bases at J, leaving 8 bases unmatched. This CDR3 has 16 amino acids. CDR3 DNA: TGTGCCAGCAGTGAAGCTCTTGGACAGGGGGCGCCCGGCTACACCTTC. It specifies CASSEALGQGAPGYTF.